This T cell receptor beta chain is from a study of T cell repertoires in cytomegalovirus infection. MiXCR, applied by TCRdb to the reads, yields one record per CDR3 protein. The sample holds 200,000 to 300,000 distinct CDR3 sequences; roughly 13% are singletons and the top ten take around 9%. The CDR3 sequence is 15 residues long. Germline V CDR1 and CDR2: SGHDN, FVKESK. Trimming pared 3 bases from V and 2 bases from J, leaving 14 bases between. Source material: PBMCs. The source of this sequence is a human donor in good health (CMV status not recorded). Some clones in this sample may be carry-over from other donors' samples. The V gene is TRBV14, the J gene TRBJ2-7; tentatively, D is TRBD2 (6 bases). As DNA, the CDR3 is TGTGCCAGCAGCCAGCTCGGCGGGGACGCCTACGAGCAGTACTTC. Amino acid sequence: CASSQLGGDAYEQYF.